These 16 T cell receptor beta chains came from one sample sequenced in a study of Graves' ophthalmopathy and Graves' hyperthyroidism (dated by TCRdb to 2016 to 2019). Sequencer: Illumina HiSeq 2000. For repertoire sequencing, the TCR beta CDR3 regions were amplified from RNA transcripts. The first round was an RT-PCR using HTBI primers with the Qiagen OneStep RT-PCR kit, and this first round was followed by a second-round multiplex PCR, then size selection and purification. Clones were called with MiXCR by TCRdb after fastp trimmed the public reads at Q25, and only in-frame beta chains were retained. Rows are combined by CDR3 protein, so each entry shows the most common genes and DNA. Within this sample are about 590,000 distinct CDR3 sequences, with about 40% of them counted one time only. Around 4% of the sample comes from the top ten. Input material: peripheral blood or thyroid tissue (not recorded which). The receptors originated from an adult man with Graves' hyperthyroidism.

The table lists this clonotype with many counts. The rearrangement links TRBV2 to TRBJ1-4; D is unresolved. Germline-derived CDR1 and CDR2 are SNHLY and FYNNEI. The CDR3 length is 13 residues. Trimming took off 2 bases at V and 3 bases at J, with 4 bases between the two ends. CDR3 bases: TGTGCCAGCAGTGAATCCCCTAATGAAAAACTGTTTTTT. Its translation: CASSESPNEKLFF.

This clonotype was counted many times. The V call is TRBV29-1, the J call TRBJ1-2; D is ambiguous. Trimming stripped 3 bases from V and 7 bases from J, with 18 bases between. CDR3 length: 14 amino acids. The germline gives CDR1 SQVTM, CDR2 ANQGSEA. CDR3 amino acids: CSVDKFDVGAGYTF. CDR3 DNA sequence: TGCAGCGTTGATAAATTTGACGTGGGAGCTGGCTACACCTTC.

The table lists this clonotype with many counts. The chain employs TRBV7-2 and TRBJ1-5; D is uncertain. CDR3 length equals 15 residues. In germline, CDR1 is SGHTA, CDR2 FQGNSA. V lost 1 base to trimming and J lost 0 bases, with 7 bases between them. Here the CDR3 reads CASSLGGYSNQPQHF. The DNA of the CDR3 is TGTGCCAGCAGCTTAGGCGGATATAGCAATCAGCCCCAGCATTTT.

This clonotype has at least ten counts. Here the CDR3 DNA reads TGTGCCAGCAGCGGACAGTCGGGAAGCAATCAGCCCCAGCATTTT. This codes for CASSGQSGSNQPQHF. The chain links TRBV2 to TRBJ1-5, with D possibly being TRBD1 (6 bases). This CDR3 is 15 amino acids long. Germline V gene sequence: CDR1 SNHLY, CDR2 FYNNEI. The V end lost 6 bases, the J end lost 1 base, and 13 bases lay between the germline ends.

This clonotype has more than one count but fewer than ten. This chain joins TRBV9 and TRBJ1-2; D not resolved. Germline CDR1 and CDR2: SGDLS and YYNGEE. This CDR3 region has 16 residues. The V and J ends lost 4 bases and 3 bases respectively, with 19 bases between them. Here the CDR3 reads CASSPSGGLAYYGYTF. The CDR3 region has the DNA TGTGCCAGCAGCCCCTCGGGCGGGTTGGCATACTATGGCTACACCTTC.

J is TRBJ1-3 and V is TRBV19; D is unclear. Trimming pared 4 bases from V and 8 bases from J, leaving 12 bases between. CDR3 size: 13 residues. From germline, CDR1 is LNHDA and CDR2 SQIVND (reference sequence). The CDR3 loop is CASSRGSGDTIYF. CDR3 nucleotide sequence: TGTGCCAGTAGTAGAGGGTCGGGCGACACCATATATTTT.

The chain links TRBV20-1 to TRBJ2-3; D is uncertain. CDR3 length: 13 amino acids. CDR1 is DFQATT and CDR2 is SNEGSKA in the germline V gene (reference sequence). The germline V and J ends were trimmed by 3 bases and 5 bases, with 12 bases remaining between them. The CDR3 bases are TGCAGTGCTAGTGTATGGGTAGGAGATACGCAGTATTTT. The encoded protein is CSASVWVGDTQYF.

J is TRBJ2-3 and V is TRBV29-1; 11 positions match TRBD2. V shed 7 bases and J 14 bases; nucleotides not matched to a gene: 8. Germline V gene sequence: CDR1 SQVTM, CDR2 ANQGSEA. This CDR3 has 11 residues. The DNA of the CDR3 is TGCAGCGCAAATAGCGGGAGGGCCGCGTATTTT. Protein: CSANSGRAAYF.

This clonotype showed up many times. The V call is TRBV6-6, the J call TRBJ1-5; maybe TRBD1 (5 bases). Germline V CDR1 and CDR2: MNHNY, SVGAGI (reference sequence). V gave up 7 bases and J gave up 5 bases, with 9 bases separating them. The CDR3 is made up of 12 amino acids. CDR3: CASTRGDQPQHF. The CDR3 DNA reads TGTGCCAGCACCCGGGGGGATCAGCCCCAGCATTTT.

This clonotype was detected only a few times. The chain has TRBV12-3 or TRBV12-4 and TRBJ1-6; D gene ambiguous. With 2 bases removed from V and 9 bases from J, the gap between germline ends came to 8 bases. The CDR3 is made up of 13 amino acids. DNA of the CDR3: TGTGCCAGCAGTTTACCCGGTGGTTCACCCCTCCACTTT. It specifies CASSLPGGSPLHF.

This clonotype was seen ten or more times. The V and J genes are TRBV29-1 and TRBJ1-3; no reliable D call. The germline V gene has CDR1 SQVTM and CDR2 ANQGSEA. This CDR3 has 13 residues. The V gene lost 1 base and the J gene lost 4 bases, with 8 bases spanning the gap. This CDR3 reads CSVEGGAGNTIYF. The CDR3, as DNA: TGCAGCGTTGAAGGGGGAGCGGGAAACACCATATATTTT.

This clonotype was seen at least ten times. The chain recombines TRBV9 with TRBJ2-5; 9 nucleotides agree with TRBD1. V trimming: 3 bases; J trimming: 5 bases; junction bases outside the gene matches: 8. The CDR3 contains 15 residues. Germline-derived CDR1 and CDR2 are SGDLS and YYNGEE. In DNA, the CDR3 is TGTGCCAGCAGCGAGGGGACAGGGACGTGGGAGACCCAGTACTTC. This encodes CASSEGTGTWETQYF.

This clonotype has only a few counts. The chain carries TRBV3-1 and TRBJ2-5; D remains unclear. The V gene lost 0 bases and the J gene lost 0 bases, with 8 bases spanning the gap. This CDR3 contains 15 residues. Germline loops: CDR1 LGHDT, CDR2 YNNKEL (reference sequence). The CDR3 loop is CASSQDSTNQETQYF. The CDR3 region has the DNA TGTGCCAGCAGCCAAGATAGCACTAACCAAGAGACCCAGTACTTC.

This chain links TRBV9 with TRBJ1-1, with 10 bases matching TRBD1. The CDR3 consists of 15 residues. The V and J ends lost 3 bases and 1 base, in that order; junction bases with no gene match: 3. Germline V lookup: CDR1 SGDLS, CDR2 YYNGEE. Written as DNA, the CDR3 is TGTGCCAGCAGCGGGACAGGGGGAGGGAACACTGAAGCTTTCTTT. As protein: CASSGTGGGNTEAFF.

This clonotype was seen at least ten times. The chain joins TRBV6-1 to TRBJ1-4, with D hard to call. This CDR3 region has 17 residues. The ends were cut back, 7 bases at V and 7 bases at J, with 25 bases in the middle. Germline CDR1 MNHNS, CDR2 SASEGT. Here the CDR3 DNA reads TGTGCCAGCACCCGACTCCGGGTCGGTCAACGTGGTGAAAAACTGTTTTTT. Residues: CASTRLRVGQRGEKLFF.

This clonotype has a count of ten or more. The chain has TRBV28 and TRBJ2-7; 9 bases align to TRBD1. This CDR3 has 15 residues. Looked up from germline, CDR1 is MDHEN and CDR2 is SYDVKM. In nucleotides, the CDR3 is TGTGCGCCACTACCCGGGACAGGGTACTCCTACGAGCAGTACTTC. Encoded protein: CAPLPGTGYSYEQYF. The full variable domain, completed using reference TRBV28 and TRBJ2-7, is DVKVTQSSRYLVKRTGEKVFLECVQDMDHENMFWYRQDPGLGLRLIYFSYDVKMKEKGDIPEGYSVSREKKERFSLILESASTNQTSMYLCAPLPGTGYSYEQYFGPGTRLTVT.